Sequencing of this T cell receptor beta chain was carried out in a study of molecular identifiers for immune sequencing clone quantification. Study outcomes and limitations: Researchers reportedly could pick up spiked Jurkat TCR RNA from one cell mixed into one million naive cells.

Previously reported methods and listed TCR primers produced the bulk TCR libraries. TCRdb itself ran the PCR reads through MiXCR, one entry per CDR3 protein. The sample contains approximately 630,000 distinct CDR3 sequences, 25% of which appear only once. CDR3 length: 19 residues. In germline, CDR1 is DFQATT, CDR2 SNEGSKA (reference sequence). Of note for this clonotype: Its matching antigen is unknown. One end of the junction fails to match germline, which may point to a read error.

Material for sequencing was naive CD8+ T cells from blood, with Jurkat cell RNA spiked in. The sample's subset: FACS-sorted CD8+CD4-CCR7+CD45RA+ naive T cells. This sequence originates from a human donor in good health. Some libraries in this study had Jurkat cell RNA spiked in. V gene TRBV20-1 combines with J gene TRBJ2-1, with TRBD2 matching 14 bases. The CDR3 DNA sequence: TGCAGTGCCTCGCCATCGGGACTAGCGGGAGCCAACTATTACAATGAGCAGCTCTTC. Amino acid sequence: CSASPSGLAGANYYNEQLF.